The sequence of this TCR beta chain was determined in a study of T cells in Graves' hyperthyroidism and ophthalmopathy. There were TCR beta CDR3 regions amplified from RNA transcripts. First-round RT-PCR targeting the TCR CDR3 was performed with the HTBI primer set. TCRdb reanalysed the multiplex PCR reads using MiXCR and keeps one entry per CDR3 protein. The table includes a few hundred thousand distinct CDR3 sequences, approximately 17% detected once. CDR1 is MNHEY and CDR2 is SMNVEV in the germline V gene (reference sequence). This CDR3 has 12 amino acids. The V end was cut by 3 bases, the J end by 12 bases, with 9 bases between. This clonotype came up many times.

The clonotype was recovered from a man in his late teens or twenties with Graves' ophthalmopathy. The chain uses TRBV27 and TRBJ1-6; the D is unclear. The specimen sequenced was blood. CDR3 loop: CASSFGLGPLHF. DNA for the CDR3: TGTGCCAGCAGTTTTGGGTTAGGACCCCTCCACTTT.